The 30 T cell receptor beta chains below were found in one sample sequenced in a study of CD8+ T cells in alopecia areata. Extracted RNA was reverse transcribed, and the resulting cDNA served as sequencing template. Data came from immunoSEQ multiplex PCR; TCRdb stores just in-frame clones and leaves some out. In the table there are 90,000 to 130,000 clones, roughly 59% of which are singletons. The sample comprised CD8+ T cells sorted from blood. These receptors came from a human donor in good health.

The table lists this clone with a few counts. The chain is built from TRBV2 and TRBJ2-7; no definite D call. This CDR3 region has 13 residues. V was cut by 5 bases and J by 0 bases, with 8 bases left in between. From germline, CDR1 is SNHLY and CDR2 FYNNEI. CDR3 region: CASSRQDSYEQYF. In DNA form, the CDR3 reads TGTGCCAGCAGTCGGCAGGACTCCTACGAGCAGTACTTC.

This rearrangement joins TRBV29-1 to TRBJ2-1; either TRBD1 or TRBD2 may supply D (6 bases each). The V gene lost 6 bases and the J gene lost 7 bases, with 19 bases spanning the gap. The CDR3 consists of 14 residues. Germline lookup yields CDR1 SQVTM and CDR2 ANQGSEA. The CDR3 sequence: CSVAEGGLVNEQFF. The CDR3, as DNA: TGCAGCGTCGCAGAGGGGGGACTGGTTAATGAGCAGTTCTTC.

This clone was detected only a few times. The CDR3 coding sequence is TGCAGCGTTGTGGTCTTACCTGGACAGTATTTT. Translated: CSVVVLPGQYF. V and J are TRBV29-1 and TRBJ2-3, with D unresolved. The CDR3 totals 11 residues. The V gene lost 4 bases and the J gene lost 12 bases, with 14 bases spanning the gap. Germline V gives CDR1 SQVTM, CDR2 ANQGSEA.

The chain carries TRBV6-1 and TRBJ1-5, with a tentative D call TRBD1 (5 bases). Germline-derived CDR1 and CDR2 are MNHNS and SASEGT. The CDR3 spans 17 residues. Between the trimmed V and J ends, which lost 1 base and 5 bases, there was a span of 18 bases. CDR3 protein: CASSEGCEGDDDQPQHF. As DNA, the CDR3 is TGTGCCAGCAGTGAAGGGTGTGAAGGGGATGATGATCAGCCCCAGCATTTT.

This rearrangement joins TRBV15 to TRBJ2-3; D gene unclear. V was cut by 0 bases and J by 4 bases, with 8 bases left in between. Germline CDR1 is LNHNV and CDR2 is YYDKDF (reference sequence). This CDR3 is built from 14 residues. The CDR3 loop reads CATSRDTRADTQYF. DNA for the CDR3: TGTGCCACCAGCAGAGATACTCGGGCAGATACGCAGTATTTT.

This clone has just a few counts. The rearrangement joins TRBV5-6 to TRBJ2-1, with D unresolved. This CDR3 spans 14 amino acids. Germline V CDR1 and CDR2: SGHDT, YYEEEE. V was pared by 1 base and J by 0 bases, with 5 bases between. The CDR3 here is CASSLKSSYNEQFF. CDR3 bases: TGTGCCAGCAGCTTGAAGAGCTCCTACAATGAGCAGTTCTTC.

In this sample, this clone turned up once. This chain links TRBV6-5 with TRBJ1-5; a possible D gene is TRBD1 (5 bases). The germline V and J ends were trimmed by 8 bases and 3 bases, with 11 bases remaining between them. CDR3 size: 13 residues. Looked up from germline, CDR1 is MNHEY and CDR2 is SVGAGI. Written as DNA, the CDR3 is TGTGCCAGCCGCCAGGGCGACAATCAGCCCCAGCATTTT. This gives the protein CASRQGDNQPQHF.

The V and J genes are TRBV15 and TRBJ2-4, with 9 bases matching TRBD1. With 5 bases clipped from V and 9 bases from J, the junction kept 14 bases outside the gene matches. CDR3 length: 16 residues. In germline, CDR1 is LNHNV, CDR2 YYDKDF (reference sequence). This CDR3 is CATSYEMGQGEGIQYF. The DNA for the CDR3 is TGTGCCACCAGCTATGAAATGGGACAGGGTGAGGGCATTCAGTACTTC.

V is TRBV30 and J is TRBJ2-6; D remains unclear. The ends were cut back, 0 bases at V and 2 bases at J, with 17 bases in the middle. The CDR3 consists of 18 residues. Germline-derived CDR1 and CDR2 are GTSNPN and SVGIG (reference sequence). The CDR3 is CAWSVRKGPLTGANVLTF. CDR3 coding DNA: TGTGCCTGGAGTGTACGTAAGGGCCCTCTAACTGGGGCCAACGTCCTGACTTTC.

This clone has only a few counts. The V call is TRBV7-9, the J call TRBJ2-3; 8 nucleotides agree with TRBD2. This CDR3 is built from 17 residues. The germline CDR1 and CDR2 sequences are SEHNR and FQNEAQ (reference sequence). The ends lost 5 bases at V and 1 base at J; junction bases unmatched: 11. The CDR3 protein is CASSIHSGTGRTDTQYF. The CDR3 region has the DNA TGTGCCAGCAGCATTCATAGCGGGACCGGACGCACAGATACGCAGTATTTT. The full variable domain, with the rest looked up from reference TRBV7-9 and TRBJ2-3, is DTGVSQNPRHKITKRGQNVTFRCDPISEHNRLYWYRQTLGQGPEFLTYFQNEAQLEKSRLLSDRFSAERPKGSFSTLEIQRTEQGDSAMYLCASSIHSGTGRTDTQYFGPGTRLTVL.

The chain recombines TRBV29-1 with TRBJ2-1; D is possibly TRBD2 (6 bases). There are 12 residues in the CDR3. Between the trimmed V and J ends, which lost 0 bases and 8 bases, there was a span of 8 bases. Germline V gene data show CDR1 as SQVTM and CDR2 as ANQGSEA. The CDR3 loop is CSVEEGGHEQFF. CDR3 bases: TGCAGCGTTGAAGAGGGGGGTCATGAGCAGTTCTTC.

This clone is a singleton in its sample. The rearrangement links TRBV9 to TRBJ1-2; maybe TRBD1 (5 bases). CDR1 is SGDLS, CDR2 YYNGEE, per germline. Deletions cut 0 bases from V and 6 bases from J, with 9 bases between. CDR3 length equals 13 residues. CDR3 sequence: CASSVAGFHGYTF. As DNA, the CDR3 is TGTGCCAGCAGCGTAGCAGGGTTTCATGGCTACACCTTC.

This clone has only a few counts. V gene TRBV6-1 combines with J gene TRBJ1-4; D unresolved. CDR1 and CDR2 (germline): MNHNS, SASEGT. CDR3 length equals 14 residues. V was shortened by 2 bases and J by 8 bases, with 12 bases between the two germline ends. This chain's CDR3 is CASSESGLGEKLFF. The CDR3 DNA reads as TGTGCCAGCAGTGAATCTGGGCTAGGGGAAAAACTGTTTTTT.

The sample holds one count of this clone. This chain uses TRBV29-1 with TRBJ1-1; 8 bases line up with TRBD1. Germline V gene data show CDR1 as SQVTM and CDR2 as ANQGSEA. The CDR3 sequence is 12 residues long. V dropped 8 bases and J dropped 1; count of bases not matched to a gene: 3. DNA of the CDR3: TGCAGCTGTGGACAGGGGAACACTGAAGCTTTCTTT. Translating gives CSCGQGNTEAFF. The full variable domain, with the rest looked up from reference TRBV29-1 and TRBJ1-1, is SAVISQKPSRDICQRGTSLTIQCQVDSQVTMMFWYRQQPGQSLTLIATANQGSEATYESGFVIDKFPISRPNLTFSTLTVSNMSPEDSSIYLCSCGQGNTEAFFGQGTRLTVV.

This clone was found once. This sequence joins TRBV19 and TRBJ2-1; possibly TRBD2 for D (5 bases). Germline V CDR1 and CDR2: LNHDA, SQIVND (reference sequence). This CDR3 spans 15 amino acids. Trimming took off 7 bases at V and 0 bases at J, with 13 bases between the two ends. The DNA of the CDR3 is TGTGCCAGTACCCCCTCGGGAAGCTCCTACAATGAGCAGTTCTTC. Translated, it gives CASTPSGSSYNEQFF.

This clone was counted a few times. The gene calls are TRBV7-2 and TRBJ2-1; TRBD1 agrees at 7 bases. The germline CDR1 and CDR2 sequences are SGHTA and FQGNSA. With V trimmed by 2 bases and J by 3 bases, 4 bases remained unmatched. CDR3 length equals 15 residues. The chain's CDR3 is CASSLPDRDYNEQFF. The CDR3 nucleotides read TGTGCCAGCAGCTTACCCGACAGGGACTACAATGAGCAGTTCTTC.

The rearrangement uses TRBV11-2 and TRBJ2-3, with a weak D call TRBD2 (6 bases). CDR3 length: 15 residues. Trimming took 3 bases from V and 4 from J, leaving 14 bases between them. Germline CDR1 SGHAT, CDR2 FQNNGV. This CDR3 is CASSLGGSTADTQYF. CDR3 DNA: TGTGCCAGCAGCTTGGGGGGTAGCACCGCAGATACGCAGTATTTT.

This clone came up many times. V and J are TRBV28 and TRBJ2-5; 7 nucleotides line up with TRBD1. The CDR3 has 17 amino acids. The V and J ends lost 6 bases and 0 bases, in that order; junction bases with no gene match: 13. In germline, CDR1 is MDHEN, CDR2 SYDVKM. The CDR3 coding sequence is TGTGCCAGCAGCACCCCCAAACAGGGGATAAACCAAGAGACCCAGTACTTC. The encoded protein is CASSTPKQGINQETQYF.

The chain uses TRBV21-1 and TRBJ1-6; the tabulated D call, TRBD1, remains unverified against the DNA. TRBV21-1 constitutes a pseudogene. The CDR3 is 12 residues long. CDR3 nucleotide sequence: TGTGCCAGCAGAAGGGGGCGAGCACCCCTCCACTTT. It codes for CASRRGRAPLHF.

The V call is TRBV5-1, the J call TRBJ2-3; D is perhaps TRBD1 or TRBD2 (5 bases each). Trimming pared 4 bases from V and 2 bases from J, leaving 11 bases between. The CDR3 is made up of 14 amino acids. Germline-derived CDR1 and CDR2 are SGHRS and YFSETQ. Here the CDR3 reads CASSPGTPTDTQYF. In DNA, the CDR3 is TGCGCCAGCAGCCCCGGGACGCCCACAGATACGCAGTATTTT.

CDR3 nucleotide sequence: TGTGCCAGCAGCTTAGCTTCAGGGAATGAAAAACTGTTTTTT. As protein: CASSLASGNEKLFF. The V call is TRBV13, the J call TRBJ1-4, with a tentative D call TRBD1 (5 bases). CDR1 is PRHDT and CDR2 is FYEKMQ in the germline V gene (reference sequence). V was pared by 1 base and J by 5 bases, with 8 bases between. This CDR3 has 14 residues.

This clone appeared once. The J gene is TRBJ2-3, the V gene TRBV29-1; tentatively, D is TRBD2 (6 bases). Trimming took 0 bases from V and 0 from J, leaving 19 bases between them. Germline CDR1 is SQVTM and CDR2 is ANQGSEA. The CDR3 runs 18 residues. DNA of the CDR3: TGCAGCGTTGAAGATCCCCTGGACATGGGGGGTAGCACAGATACGCAGTATTTT. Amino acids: CSVEDPLDMGGSTDTQYF.

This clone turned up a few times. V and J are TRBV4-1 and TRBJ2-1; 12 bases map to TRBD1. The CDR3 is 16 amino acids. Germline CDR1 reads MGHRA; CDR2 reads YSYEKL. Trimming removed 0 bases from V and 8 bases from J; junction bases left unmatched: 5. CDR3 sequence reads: CASSQDPGQGAYEQFF. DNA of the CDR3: TGCGCCAGCAGCCAAGATCCGGGACAGGGGGCCTATGAGCAGTTCTTC.

The CDR3: CASGQGVSSYNEQFF. Here the CDR3 DNA reads TGTGCCAGCGGCCAGGGGGTTAGCTCCTACAATGAGCAGTTCTTC. The chain is built from TRBV27 and TRBJ2-1, with 7 bases aligning to TRBD1. Looked up from germline, CDR1 is MNHEY and CDR2 is SMNVEV (reference sequence). Trimming removed 8 bases from V and 0 bases from J; junction bases left unmatched: 7. The CDR3 runs 15 residues.

The CDR3 sequence: CASSARQALYYEQYF. The CDR3 DNA sequence: TGCGCCAGCAGCGCCCGACAGGCCCTTTACTACGAGCAGTACTTC. The J gene is TRBJ2-5, the V gene TRBV5-1; weak D call: TRBD1 (6 bases). The last part of the DNA fits TRBJ2-7 better; the J call may be wrong. This CDR3 contains 15 residues. CDR1 and CDR2 (germline): SGHRS, YFSETQ.

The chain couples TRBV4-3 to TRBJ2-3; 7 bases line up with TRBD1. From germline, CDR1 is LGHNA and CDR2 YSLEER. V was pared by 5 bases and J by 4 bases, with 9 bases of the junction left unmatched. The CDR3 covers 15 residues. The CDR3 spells CASSYSGQDSDTQYF. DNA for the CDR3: TGCGCCAGCAGCTATTCTGGACAGGACTCAGATACGCAGTATTTT.

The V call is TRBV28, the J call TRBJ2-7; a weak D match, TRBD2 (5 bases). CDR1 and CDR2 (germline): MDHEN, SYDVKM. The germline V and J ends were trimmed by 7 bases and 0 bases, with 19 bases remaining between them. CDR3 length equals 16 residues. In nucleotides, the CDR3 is TGTGCCAGCAACCCACTCGGCGGGCATTACTCCTACGAGCAGTACTTC. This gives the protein CASNPLGGHYSYEQYF.

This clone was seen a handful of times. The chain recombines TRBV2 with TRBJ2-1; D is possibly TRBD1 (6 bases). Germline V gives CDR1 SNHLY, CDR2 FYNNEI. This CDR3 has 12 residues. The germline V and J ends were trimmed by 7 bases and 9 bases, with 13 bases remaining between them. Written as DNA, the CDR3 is TGTGCCAGCACAGGGGTACCCAGTGAGCAGTTCTTC. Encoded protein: CASTGVPSEQFF.

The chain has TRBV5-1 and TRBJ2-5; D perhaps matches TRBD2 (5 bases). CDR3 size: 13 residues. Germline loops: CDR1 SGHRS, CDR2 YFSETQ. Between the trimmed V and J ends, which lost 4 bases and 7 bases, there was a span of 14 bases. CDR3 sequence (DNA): TGCGCCAGCAGCCCCCCTGAGGGTTCGACCCAGTACTTC. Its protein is CASSPPEGSTQYF. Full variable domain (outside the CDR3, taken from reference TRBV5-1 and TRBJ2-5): KAGVTQTPRYLIKTRGQQVTLSCSPISGHRSVSWYQQTPGQGLQFLFEYFSETQRNKGNFPGRFSGRQFSNSRSEMNVSTLELGDSALYLCASSPPEGSTQYFGPGTRLLVL.

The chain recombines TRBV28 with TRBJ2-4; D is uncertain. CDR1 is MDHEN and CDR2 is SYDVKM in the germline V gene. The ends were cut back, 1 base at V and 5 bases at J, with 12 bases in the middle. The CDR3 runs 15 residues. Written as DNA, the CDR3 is TGTGCCAGCAGTTTATTAACGAAGGGTCAAAACATTCAGTACTTC. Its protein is CASSLLTKGQNIQYF.